The 15 T cell receptor beta chains presented below share a single source sample, sequenced in a study of radiotherapy plus CTLA-4 blockade in lung cancer. Method: immunoSEQ multiplex PCR; TCRdb's copy keeps in-frame clones and lacks some. The data show some 64,000 clones, with 60% to 85% seen just once and under 5% held by the top ten. Sequences were derived from peripheral blood, sampled from a patient treated with radiotherapy plus ipilimumab. The origin of the receptors is a human donor with non-small cell lung cancer who had a complete response to radiotherapy plus ipilimumab.

The gene calls are TRBV27 and TRBJ1-6, with 7 bases identical to TRBD1. The V gene end was trimmed by 5 bases and the J gene end by 2 bases; junction bases not matched to a gene: 3. The germline V gene has CDR1 MNHEY and CDR2 SMNVEV (reference sequence). The CDR3 covers 15 residues. The CDR3 bases are TGTGCCAGCAGTGCGACAGGGACCTATAATTCACCCCTCCACTTT. Protein product: CASSATGTYNSPLHF.

The V gene is TRBV18, the J gene TRBJ1-2; tentatively, D is TRBD1 (5 bases). CDR1 and CDR2 from the germline V gene are KGHSH and LQKENI. The V end lost 0 bases, the J end lost 8 bases, and 16 bases lay between the germline ends. There are 15 residues in the CDR3. The CDR3: CASSPPIGAPGGYTF. Written as DNA, the CDR3 is TGTGCCAGCTCACCACCGATTGGGGCACCGGGGGGCTACACCTTC.

This clone showed up just a few times. The CDR3: CACAGGAEQPQHF. The CDR3, as DNA: TGTGCCTGTGCAGGGGGCGCGGAGCAGCCCCAGCATTTT. The chain links TRBV30 to TRBJ1-5; 8 positions match TRBD1. V trimming: 6 bases; J trimming: 7 bases; junction bases outside the gene matches: 8. The CDR3 covers 13 residues. The germline gives CDR1 GTSNPN, CDR2 SVGIG (reference sequence). Combining the CDR3 with reference TRBV30 and TRBJ1-5 gives the whole variable domain SQTIHQWPATLVQPVGSPLSLECTVEGTSNPNLYWYRQAAGRGLQLLFYSVGIGQISSEVPQNLSASRPQDRQFILSSKKLLLSDSGFYLCACAGGAEQPQHFGDGTRLSIL.

DNA of the CDR3: TGTGCCAGCAGCTTTTACAGCGGGGAGCTGTTTTTT. Translating it yields CASSFYSGELFF. The rearrangement joins TRBV11-3 to TRBJ2-2; unclear D gene. From germline, CDR1 is SGHNT and CDR2 YENEEA. Deletions cut 3 bases from V and 7 bases from J, with 6 bases between. The CDR3 length is 12 residues.

V and J are TRBV28 and TRBJ1-5; D unresolved. Germline V gives CDR1 MDHEN, CDR2 SYDVKM. Trimming cost V 7 bases and J 4 bases, with 14 bases left between them. The CDR3 totals 14 residues. CDR3 amino acids: CASTLGGGNQPQHF. Written as DNA, the CDR3 is TGTGCCAGCACCCTAGGTGGTGGGAATCAGCCCCAGCATTTT.

V and J are TRBV6-1 and TRBJ2-7; TRBD2 is a possible D gene (6 bases). CDR1 and CDR2 (germline): MNHNS, SASEGT. V was clipped by 6 bases and J by 0 bases, with 15 bases between them. The CDR3 has 15 amino acids. Written as DNA, the CDR3 is TGTGCCAGCAGGAACACCGGGGGTCCCTCCTACGAGCAGTACTTC. Translated, it gives CASRNTGGPSYEQYF.

The sample holds one count of this clone. V gene TRBV4-3 combines with J gene TRBJ2-7, with a possible D match to TRBD2 (6 bases). The CDR3 consists of 13 residues. V was cut by 0 bases and J by 3 bases, with 6 bases left in between. The germline CDR1 and CDR2 sequences are LGHNA and YSLEER. This CDR3 reads CASSQEGGYEQYF. In nucleotides, the CDR3 is TGCGCCAGCAGCCAAGAGGGGGGCTACGAGCAGTACTTC.

The chain joins TRBV27 to TRBJ2-3; no clear D. CDR3 length equals 13 residues. From germline, CDR1 is MNHEY and CDR2 SMNVEV (reference sequence). The germline V and J ends were trimmed by 4 bases and 1 base, with 6 bases remaining between them. CDR3 residues: CASSYTRTDTQYF. CDR3 bases: TGTGCCAGCAGTTACACACGCACAGATACGCAGTATTTT.

The rearrangement joins TRBV6-1 to TRBJ2-6; D unresolved. CDR1 MNHNS and CDR2 SASEGT come from the germline V gene. The CDR3 loop spans 17 amino acids. V was trimmed by 2 bases and J by 0 bases, leaving 11 bases between them. The chain's CDR3 is CASSERGSDSGANVLTF. CDR3 nucleotide sequence: TGTGCCAGCAGTGAAAGAGGCTCTGACTCTGGGGCCAACGTCCTGACTTTC.

The chain combines TRBV30 with TRBJ1-5, with 9 bases fitting TRBD1. After removal of 3 bases from V and 0 bases from J, the junction contained 15 bases not matched to a gene. This CDR3 has 19 amino acids. The germline V gene encodes CDR1 GTSNPN and CDR2 SVGIG (reference sequence). Here the CDR3 reads CAWSQGQGIFSDSNQPQHF. DNA for the CDR3: TGTGCCTGGAGCCAGGGACAGGGCATTTTTTCGGATAGCAATCAGCCCCAGCATTTT.

The chain links TRBV6-6 to TRBJ2-2; TRBD2 aligns across 8 bases. With 4 bases clipped from V and 1 base from J, the junction kept 2 bases outside the gene matches. Germline V gene lookup returns CDR1 MNHNY and CDR2 SVGAGI (reference sequence). There are 15 residues in the CDR3. The CDR3 protein is CASSSGTRNTGELFF. In nucleotides, the CDR3 is TGTGCCAGCAGTTCCGGGACTAGGAACACCGGGGAGCTGTTTTTT.

The CDR3 here is CASSSVRDKVGELFF. In DNA form, the CDR3 reads TGTGCCAGCAGCTCGGTGCGGGATAAGGTCGGGGAGCTGTTTTTT. The rearrangement uses TRBV11-3 and TRBJ2-2; tentatively, D is TRBD2 (6 bases). There are 15 residues in the CDR3. Between the trimmed V and J ends, which lost 4 bases and 7 bases, there was a span of 16 bases. The germline V gene encodes CDR1 SGHNT and CDR2 YENEEA.

The gene calls are TRBV5-1 and TRBJ2-7; D gene uncertain. The V and J ends lost 6 bases and 3 bases respectively, with 13 bases between them. The germline V gene encodes CDR1 SGHRS and CDR2 YFSETQ. The CDR3 sequence is 13 residues long. The CDR3 DNA reads as TGCGCCAGCACCCTGAGCACCAACTACGAGCAGTACTTC. This codes for CASTLSTNYEQYF.

This clone occurred a few times. The chain recombines TRBV7-8 with TRBJ1-1; 7 nucleotides match TRBD1. Germline CDR1 reads SGHVS; CDR2 reads FQNEAQ. V was pared by 4 bases and J by 1 base, with 9 bases of the junction left unmatched. The CDR3 loop spans 16 amino acids. DNA of the CDR3: TGTGCCAGCAGCTCGGACAGGTATGGGACGAACACTGAAGCTTTCTTT. Encoded protein: CASSSDRYGTNTEAFF.

The rearrangement links TRBV5-6 to TRBJ1-2; 7 bases match TRBD1. The CDR3 is made up of 15 amino acids. Looked up from germline, CDR1 is SGHDT and CDR2 is YYEEEE. Trimming cost V 0 bases and J 8 bases; bases outside gene matches: 10. This CDR3 reads CASSLASTGRGGYTF. CDR3 nucleotide sequence: TGTGCCAGCAGCTTGGCCTCGACAGGGAGAGGAGGCTACACCTTC.